This T cell receptor beta chain appears in the sequencing data of a study of T cells after yellow fever vaccination. Points from the study as a whole: Though weaker, the secondary response peaked faster, on day 5 versus 15. Post-booster samples contained most primary-vaccination clones (about 95% CD4, around 88% CD8). FACS-sorted repertoires could contain abundant clonotypes contaminating from the bulk population.

This clonotype was observed at least ten times. Its antigen is still unknown. Germline V gives CDR1 LNHNV, CDR2 YYDKDF (reference sequence). The CDR3 length is 15 residues. Trimming took off 4 bases at V and 9 bases at J, with 16 bases between the two ends. One entry per CDR3 protein, called by TCRdb with MiXCR from the 5' RACE reads. The sample carries under 300,000 distinct CDR3 sequences, 6.5% to 7.5% recorded once. The rearrangement links TRBV15 to TRBJ1-6, with TRBD1 as a possible D gene (5 bases). The sequenced sample was CD4+ T cells sorted from PBMCs, obtained on the day of the yellow fever booster vaccination. This TCR was sampled from a man aged 25 to 45 who received the YFV17D yellow fever vaccine. CDR3 loop: CATSTDPVGGSPLHF. CDR3 DNA: TGTGCCACCAGCACCGATCCGGTGGGGGGTTCACCCCTCCACTTT.